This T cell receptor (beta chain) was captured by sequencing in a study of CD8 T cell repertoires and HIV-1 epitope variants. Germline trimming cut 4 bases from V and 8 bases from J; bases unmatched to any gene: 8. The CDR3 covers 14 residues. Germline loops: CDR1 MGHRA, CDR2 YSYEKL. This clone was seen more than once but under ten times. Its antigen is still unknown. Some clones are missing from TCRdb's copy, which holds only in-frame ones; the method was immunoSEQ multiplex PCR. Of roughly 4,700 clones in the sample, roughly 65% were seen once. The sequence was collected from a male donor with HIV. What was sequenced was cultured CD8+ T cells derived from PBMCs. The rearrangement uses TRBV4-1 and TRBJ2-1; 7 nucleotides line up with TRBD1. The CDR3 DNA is TGCGCCAGCAGCCCGTCGGACAGGCCCCATGAGCAGTTCTTC. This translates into CASSPSDRPHEQFF.